This TCR beta chain was sequenced during a study of blood T cell repertoires in COVID-19. Study-level background: Samples of COVID-19 (acute and convalescent) were obtained from the United States, Italy and Spain.

Trimming cost V 0 bases and J 11 bases; bases outside gene matches: 4. This CDR3 is built from 12 residues. Germline V gene sequence: CDR1 GTSNPN, CDR2 SVGIG (reference sequence). Assay used: immunoSEQ multiplex PCR; TCRdb lists only in-frame clones, some missing. The data contain roughly 150,000 clones, 88% of them singletons. V usage is TRBV30 and J usage is TRBJ1-1; TRBD1 matches 9 bases. The sequenced material came from peripheral blood. This TCR came from a human donor in a cohort sampled during active COVID-19. Written as DNA, the CDR3 is TGTGCCTGGAGTGTCGGACAGGGGAAGGCTTTCTTT. This translates into CAWSVGQGKAFF.